This TCR beta chain is drawn from a study of blood T cell repertoires in COVID-19. Study-level background: The United States, Italy and Spain supplied acute and convalescent COVID-19 samples. Sample material is recorded as cDNA or gDNA derived from T cells, B-cell-depleted T cells, or PBMCs.

Original analysis: For nucleated cells, counts were estimated from reference gene primer amplification. Profiled with immunoSEQ multiplex PCR; TCRdb holds only in-frame clones, not every one. Clone size and V and J calls were adopted from that table, with D and trimming inferred from the DNA. Of around 50,000 clones in the sample, approximately 82% were seen once. Germline CDR1 is LGHDT and CDR2 is YNNKEL (reference sequence). CDR3 length equals 16 residues. V shed 4 bases, J shed 7 bases, and the junction held 11 bases outside the gene matches. This clonotype was obtained from a human donor in a cohort sampled during active COVID-19. Sequenced material: peripheral blood. The V and J genes are TRBV3-1 (or the pseudogene TRBV3-2) and TRBJ1-4, with 8 nucleotides matching TRBD1. CDR3: CASSPRQGRVGEKLFF. The DNA of the CDR3 is TGTGCCAGCAGCCCCCGACAGGGGAGGGTTGGTGAAAAACTGTTTTTT.